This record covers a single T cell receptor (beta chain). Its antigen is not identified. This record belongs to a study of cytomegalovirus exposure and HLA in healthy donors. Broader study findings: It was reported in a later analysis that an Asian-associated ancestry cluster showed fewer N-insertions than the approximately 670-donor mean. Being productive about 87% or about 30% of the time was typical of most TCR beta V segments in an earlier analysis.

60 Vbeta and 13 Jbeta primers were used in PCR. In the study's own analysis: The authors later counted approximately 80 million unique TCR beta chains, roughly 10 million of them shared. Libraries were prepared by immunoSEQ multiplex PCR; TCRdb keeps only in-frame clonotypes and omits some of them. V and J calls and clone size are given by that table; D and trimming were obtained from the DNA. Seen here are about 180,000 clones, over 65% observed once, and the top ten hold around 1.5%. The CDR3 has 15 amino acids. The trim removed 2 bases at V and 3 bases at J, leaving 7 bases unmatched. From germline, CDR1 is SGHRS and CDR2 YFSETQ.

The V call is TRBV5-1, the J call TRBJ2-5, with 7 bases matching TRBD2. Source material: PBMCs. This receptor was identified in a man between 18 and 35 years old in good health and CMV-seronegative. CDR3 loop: CASSLGVGGKETQYF. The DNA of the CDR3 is TGCGCCAGCAGCTTAGGAGTGGGAGGGAAAGAGACCCAGTACTTC.